The 29 T cell receptor beta chains listed next were all sequenced from one sample in a study of radiation and T cells in renal cell carcinoma. Indicated time point: blood 4 weeks post-SBRT, at nephrectomy. The treatment is: 15 Gy SBRT to primary tumor, nephrectomy 4 weeks later. The repertoire was sequenced with immunoSEQ multiplex PCR; TCRdb's copy has only in-frame clones and lacks some. This repertoire shows roughly 90,000 clones, around four fifths found once; its top ten account for roughly a tenth. The sequences come from blood, collected from a patient whose treatment included radiotherapy and nephrectomy. These receptors all stem from a man aged 50 to 60 with renal cell carcinoma.

This chain uses TRBV19 with TRBJ1-4; D is undetermined. CDR3 length equals 15 residues. V lost 6 bases to trimming and J lost 5 bases, with 16 bases between them. Per germline, CDR1 LNHDA and CDR2 SQIVND (reference sequence). The CDR3 here is CASSTPQVTNEKLFF. The CDR3 DNA reads as TGTGCCAGTAGCACCCCTCAGGTCACCAATGAAAAACTGTTTTTT.

The chain is built from TRBV7-2 and TRBJ1-3, with a possible D match to TRBD1 (6 bases). Trimming cost V 4 bases and J 2 bases, with 9 bases left between them. The CDR3 loop spans 14 amino acids. Germline loops: CDR1 SGHTA, CDR2 FQGNSA. The CDR3 loop reads CASSSYRAGNTIYF. The CDR3, as DNA: TGTGCCAGCAGCTCCTACAGGGCTGGAAACACCATATATTTT.

In DNA, the CDR3 is TGTGCCAGCAGCTTGGGGATCACAGATACGCAGTATTTT. It encodes CASSLGITDTQYF. The V call is TRBV5-4, the J call TRBJ2-3, with unresolved D. CDR1 is SGHNT and CDR2 is YYREEE in the germline V gene (reference sequence). Trimming took 0 bases from V and 2 from J, leaving 4 bases between them. There are 13 residues in the CDR3.

Written as DNA, the CDR3 is TGTGCCAGCAGCGTGGCTAGTCGACATACGCAGTATTTT. Its protein is CASSVASRHTQYF. The chain couples TRBV9 to TRBJ2-3; no clear D. Germline loops: CDR1 SGDLS, CDR2 YYNGEE. The CDR3 extends over 13 amino acids. V was cut by 2 bases and J by 7 bases, with 11 bases left in between.

This chain links TRBV19 with TRBJ2-1, with 7 bases aligning to TRBD1. The CDR3 is 14 residues long. Germline CDR1 reads LNHDA; CDR2 reads SQIVND (reference sequence). J gave up 5 bases and V 10 bases, and 11 bases lay outside the gene matches. CDR3 bases: TGTGCCACAAGGGACAGCCAACCCCACAATGAGCAGTTCTTC. Amino acid sequence: CATRDSQPHNEQFF. Combining the CDR3 with reference TRBV19 and TRBJ2-1 gives the whole variable domain DGGITQSPKYLFRKEGQNVTLSCEQNLNHDAMYWYRQDPGQGLRLIYYSQIVNDFQKGDIAEGYSVSREKKESFPLTVTSAQKNPTAFYLCATRDSQPHNEQFFGPGTRLTVL.

The rearrangement uses TRBV18 and TRBJ1-1, with 7 positions matching TRBD1. This CDR3 is 14 amino acids long. Unmatched junction bases numbered 2, after V lost 3 bases and J lost 1 base. CDR1 and CDR2 from the germline V gene are KGHSH and LQKENI. CDR3 nucleotides: TGTGCCAGCTCACCCGGACAGGAGAACACTGAAGCTTTCTTT. Translation: CASSPGQENTEAFF.

This clone was picked up one time. CDR3 sequence reads: CASRGQSSYNEQFF. DNA for the CDR3: TGTGCCAGCAGGGGACAGAGCTCCTACAATGAGCAGTTCTTC. The chain links TRBV5-4 to TRBJ2-1; 7 nucleotides match TRBD1. The CDR3 runs 14 residues. CDR1 is SGHNT, CDR2 YYREEE, per germline (reference sequence). With 5 bases clipped from V and 0 bases from J, the junction kept 2 bases outside the gene matches.

In this sample, this clone turned up once. V gene TRBV4-2 combines with J gene TRBJ2-7, with D unclear. In germline, CDR1 is LGHNA, CDR2 YNFKEQ. The CDR3 length is 14 residues. The germline V and J ends were trimmed by 4 bases and 2 bases, with 12 bases remaining between them. The CDR3 coding sequence is TGTGCCAGCAGCCCGCAGGAAGGAGCCTACGAGCAGTACTTC. This encodes CASSPQEGAYEQYF.

The chain joins TRBV2 to TRBJ2-1; 8 bases match TRBD2. The trim removed 10 bases at V and 3 bases at J, leaving 2 bases unmatched. Germline V gene data show CDR1 as SNHLY and CDR2 as FYNNEI. This CDR3 comprises 12 residues. The CDR3 DNA is TGTGCCACGGGGGGGGACTACAATGAGCAGTTCTTC. Translated, it gives CATGGDYNEQFF.

This chain joins TRBV11-2 and TRBJ1-2; the D gene is possibly TRBD1 (6 bases). The V end was cut by 0 bases, the J end by 3 bases, with 11 bases between. Germline V gene data show CDR1 as SGHAT and CDR2 as FQNNGV. The CDR3 totals 15 residues. CDR3 protein: CASSLDRGVDYGYTF. CDR3 DNA sequence: TGTGCCAGCAGCTTAGACAGGGGAGTAGACTATGGCTACACCTTC.

This chain links TRBV7-2 with TRBJ2-7; 9 bases are shared with TRBD1. Trimming cost V 1 base and J 5 bases; bases outside gene matches: 6. Germline V gene data show CDR1 as SGHTA and CDR2 as FQGNSA. The CDR3 is 15 amino acids. The CDR3 DNA sequence: TGTGCCAGCAGCTTAGTTGGGGACAGGGCAGACGAGCAGTACTTC. This sequence encodes CASSLVGDRADEQYF.

The chain uses TRBV25-1 and TRBJ1-2; D unresolved. The CDR3 loop spans 12 amino acids. V shed 6 bases and J shed 0 bases, with 5 bases lying between them. Germline V gene lookup returns CDR1 MGHDK and CDR2 SYGVNS. CDR3 sequence: CASSRPNYGYTF. The CDR3 DNA follows: TGTGCCAGCAGCCGGCCTAACTATGGCTACACCTTC.

In the case of this clone: At one end the junction does not follow the germline gene, possibly because of a read error. The chain joins TRBV30 to TRBJ1-2; weak D call: TRBD1 (5 bases). This CDR3 spans 13 amino acids. Germline V lookup: CDR1 GTSNPN, CDR2 SVGIG (reference sequence). The CDR3 region is CAWSRRGDYGHTF. CDR3 nucleotide sequence: TGTGCCTGGAGTCGACGGGGGGACTATGGCCACACCTTC.

The chain uses TRBV19 and TRBJ2-4, with D maybe TRBD2 (6 bases). The ends were cut back, 3 bases at V and 0 bases at J, with 15 bases in the middle. The germline V gene has CDR1 LNHDA and CDR2 SQIVND (reference sequence). CDR3 length: 17 residues. The CDR3 region has the DNA TGTGCCAGTAGTATGGTGGTGGAGGGACTAGCCAAAAACATTCAGTACTTC. This encodes CASSMVVEGLAKNIQYF.

The J gene is TRBJ2-4, the V gene TRBV6-5; 7 bases line up with TRBD2. The CDR3 has 13 residues. V was clipped by 5 bases and J by 12 bases; unmatched bases: 10. Germline loops: CDR1 MNHEY, CDR2 SVGAGI. In nucleotides, the CDR3 is TGTGCCAGCAGTAGAGGACTAGAGAGATCTCAGTACTTC. Translation gives CASSRGLERSQYF.

Concerning this clone: The sample carries other DNA sequences with the same CDR3. V and J are TRBV9 and TRBJ2-3; D is perhaps TRBD2 (6 bases). CDR1 and CDR2 from the germline V gene are SGDLS and YYNGEE. The CDR3 runs to 14 residues. V was shortened by 0 bases and J by 1 base, with 6 bases between the two germline ends. CDR3 bases: TGTGCCAGCAGCGTAGCTAGCGGCACAGATACGCAGTATTTT. Translation: CASSVASGTDTQYF.

The chain couples TRBV5-1 to TRBJ1-6, with D perhaps TRBD1 (6 bases). From germline, CDR1 is SGHRS and CDR2 YFSETQ. The CDR3 sequence is 16 residues long. The ends were cut back, 0 bases at V and 5 bases at J, with 12 bases in the middle. The CDR3 bases are TGCGCCAGCAGCTTGGCACAGGGCTCAGATAATTCACCCCTCCACTTT. Protein sequence: CASSLAQGSDNSPLHF. Full variable domain (remainder filled in from reference TRBV5-1 and TRBJ1-6): KAGVTQTPRYLIKTRGQQVTLSCSPISGHRSVSWYQQTPGQGLQFLFEYFSETQRNKGNFPGRFSGRQFSNSRSEMNVSTLELGDSALYLCASSLAQGSDNSPLHFGNGTRLTVT.

J is TRBJ2-2 and V is TRBV19; D could derive from TRBD1 or TRBD2 (6 bases each). Deletions cut 7 bases from V and 6 bases from J, with 15 bases between. The germline gives CDR1 LNHDA, CDR2 SQIVND (reference sequence). The length of the CDR3 is 14 residues. CDR3 sequence (DNA): TGTGCCAGTACCAACTTAGGGGGGTCCGGGGAGCTGTTTTTT. Translated, it gives CASTNLGGSGELFF.

This chain uses TRBV30 with TRBJ2-3; 10 bases are a match to TRBD2. The germline V gene has CDR1 GTSNPN and CDR2 SVGIG (reference sequence). The CDR3 has 14 residues. V gave up 3 bases and J gave up 1 base; unmatched junction bases: 1. The CDR3 loop is CAWRGLAGTDTQYF. The CDR3 DNA is TGTGCCTGGAGAGGACTAGCGGGCACAGATACGCAGTATTTT.

With respect to this clone: The junction does not match germline at one end; this may be a read error. The CDR3 DNA reads as TGTGCTAGCAGCCCGGAGCTAGCGGGGAACGAGCAGTTCTTC. Amino acids: CASSPELAGNEQFF. V gene TRBV7-7 combines with J gene TRBJ2-1; 9 bases align to TRBD2. The CDR3 length is 14 residues. Germline CDR1 SSHAT, CDR2 FNYEAQ (reference sequence).

The chain links TRBV5-1 to TRBJ2-3; 8 nucleotides agree with TRBD2. This CDR3 spans 18 amino acids. V trimming: 0 bases; J trimming: 3 bases; junction bases outside the gene matches: 12. CDR1 is SGHRS and CDR2 is YFSETQ in the germline V gene. The CDR3 reads CASSLGIYSGTKTDTQYF. The CDR3, as DNA: TGCGCCAGCAGCTTGGGAATCTATAGCGGGACTAAGACAGATACGCAGTATTTT.

The chain is built from TRBV7-9 and TRBJ2-3; either TRBD1 or TRBD2 may supply D (6 bases each). The V gene lost 5 bases and the J gene lost 2 bases, with 20 bases spanning the gap. This CDR3 is built from 17 residues. Germline CDR1 is SEHNR and CDR2 is FQNEAQ (reference sequence). The chain's CDR3 is CASSLRGGLQNTDTQYF. The CDR3 DNA follows: TGTGCCAGCAGCCTTAGAGGGGGACTCCAGAACACAGATACGCAGTATTTT.

J is TRBJ2-5 and V is TRBV5-1; no reliable D call. Germline lookup yields CDR1 SGHRS and CDR2 YFSETQ. V dropped 3 bases and J dropped 3 bases, with 15 bases sitting between them. The CDR3 loop spans 15 amino acids. In DNA form, the CDR3 reads TGCGCCAGCAGCTACTCGGCTAGAAGCGAAGAGACCCAGTACTTC. Protein product: CASSYSARSEETQYF.

This clone showed up just a few times. The rearrangement links TRBV2 to TRBJ2-5, with a possible D match to TRBD1 (6 bases). The end of the DNA aligns better with TRBJ2-7, so the J call may be wrong. Per germline, CDR1 SNHLY and CDR2 FYNNEI. The length of the CDR3 is 14 residues. In DNA form, the CDR3 reads TGTGCCAGCAGTTACTCAGGGGAAAGGCGCGAGCAGTACTTC. It yields the protein CASSYSGERREQYF.

The chain has TRBV7-9 and TRBJ1-4; TRBD1 matches at 7 bases. This CDR3 comprises 14 residues. CDR1 is SEHNR, CDR2 FQNEAQ, per germline (reference sequence). Trimming at V came to 5 bases and at J to 8 bases, leaving 8 bases not matched to a gene. CDR3 protein: CASSAGTAGEKLFF. In DNA form, the CDR3 reads TGTGCCAGCAGCGCCGGGACAGCTGGGGAAAAACTGTTTTTT.

V gene TRBV2 combines with J gene TRBJ2-2; 8 positions match TRBD1. Unmatched junction bases numbered 5, after V lost 5 bases and J lost 3 bases. The CDR3 spans 15 residues. Germline CDR1 is SNHLY and CDR2 is FYNNEI. The CDR3 loop reads CASSPDRVDTGELFF. Written as DNA, the CDR3 is TGTGCCAGCAGTCCGGACAGGGTGGACACCGGGGAGCTGTTTTTT.

The CDR3 DNA is TGTGCCAGCAGCTTCATGGGGGAGGACACTGAAGCTTTCTTT. Its protein product is CASSFMGEDTEAFF. V and J are TRBV7-9 and TRBJ1-1, with TRBD1 as a possible D gene (5 bases). CDR1 SEHNR and CDR2 FQNEAQ come from the germline V gene (reference sequence). The CDR3 runs 14 residues. V was clipped by 3 bases and J by 3 bases, with 11 bases between them.

The chain links TRBV4-3 to TRBJ2-3; TRBD1 or TRBD2 may be the D gene (5 bases each). Trimming cost V 4 bases and J 8 bases, with 13 bases left between them. The CDR3 has 13 amino acids. In germline, CDR1 is LGHNA, CDR2 YSLEER. Here the CDR3 reads CASSRQTGTTQYF. The CDR3 DNA follows: TGCGCCAGCAGCCGTCAAACCGGGACTACGCAGTATTTT.

The chain uses TRBV19 and TRBJ2-1; TRBD2 matches 7 bases. Per germline, CDR1 LNHDA and CDR2 SQIVND (reference sequence). CDR3 length equals 13 residues. V lost 5 bases, J lost 10 bases, and 8 bases stayed unmatched. The CDR3 here is CASSQSGVREQFF. The CDR3 DNA sequence: TGTGCCAGTAGTCAAAGCGGGGTTCGGGAGCAGTTCTTC.